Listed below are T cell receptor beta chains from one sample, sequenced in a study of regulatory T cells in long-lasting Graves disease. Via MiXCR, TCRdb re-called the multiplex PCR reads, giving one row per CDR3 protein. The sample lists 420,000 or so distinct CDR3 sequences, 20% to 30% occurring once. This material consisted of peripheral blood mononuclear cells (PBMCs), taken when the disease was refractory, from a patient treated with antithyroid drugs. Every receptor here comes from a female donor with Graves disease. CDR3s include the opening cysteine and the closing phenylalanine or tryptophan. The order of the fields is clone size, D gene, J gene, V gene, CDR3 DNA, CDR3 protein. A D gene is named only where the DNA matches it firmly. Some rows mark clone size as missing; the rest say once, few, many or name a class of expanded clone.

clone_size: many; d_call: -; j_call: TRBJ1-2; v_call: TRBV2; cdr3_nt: TGTGCCAGCAGGATGACTGGCGCTAACTATGGCTACACCTTC; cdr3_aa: CASRMTGANYGYTF
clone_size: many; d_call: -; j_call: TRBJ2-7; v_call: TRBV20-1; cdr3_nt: TGCAGTGCTAGAAGGGGGAGGGCATACGAGCAGTACTTC; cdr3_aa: CSARRGRAYEQYF
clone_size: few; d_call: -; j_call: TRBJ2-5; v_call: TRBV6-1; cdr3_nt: TGTGCCAGCAGGAAGAGGGATCAGTACCAAGAGACCCAGTACTTC; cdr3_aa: CASRKRDQYQETQYF
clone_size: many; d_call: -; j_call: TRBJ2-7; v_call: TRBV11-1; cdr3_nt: TGTGCCAGCAGCCATTCCCCACAGCCGGGGTACGAGCAGTACTTC; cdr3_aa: CASSHSPQPGYEQYF
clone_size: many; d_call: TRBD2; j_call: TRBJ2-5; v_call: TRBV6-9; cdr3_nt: TGTGCCAGCAGTTACGCACCCCCGGCTAGCGGGAGAGAGACCCAGTACTTC; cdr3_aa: CASSYAPPASGRETQYF
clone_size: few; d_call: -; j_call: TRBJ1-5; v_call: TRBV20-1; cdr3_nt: TGCAGTGCTAGAGAGGCGACTTTAGGCAGCAATCAGCCCCAGCATTTT; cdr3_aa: CSAREATLGSNQPQHF
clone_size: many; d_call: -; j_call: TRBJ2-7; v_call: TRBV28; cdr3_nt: TGTGCCAGCGCCTATCAGGGAGGCGAGCAGTACTTC; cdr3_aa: CASAYQGGEQYF
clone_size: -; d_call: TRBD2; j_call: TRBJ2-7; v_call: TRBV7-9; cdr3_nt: TGTGCCAGCAGCTTAGCCCTCGGGACTAGAGACGAGCAGTACTTC; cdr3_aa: CASSLALGTRDEQYF
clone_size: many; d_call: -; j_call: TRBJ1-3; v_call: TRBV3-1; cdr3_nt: TGTGCCAGCAGCCAAGCCCCCCTCTCTGGAAACACCATATATTTT; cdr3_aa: CASSQAPLSGNTIYF
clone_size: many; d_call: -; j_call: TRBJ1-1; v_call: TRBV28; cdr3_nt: TGTGCCAGCAGTTTATCGTTCTCGGGGAGCGAAGCTTTCTTT; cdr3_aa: CASSLSFSGSEAFF
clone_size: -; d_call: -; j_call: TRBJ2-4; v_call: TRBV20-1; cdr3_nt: TGCAGTGCTAGAGAAGACTTGCTAGCCAAAAACATTCAGTACTTC; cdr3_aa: CSAREDLLAKNIQYF
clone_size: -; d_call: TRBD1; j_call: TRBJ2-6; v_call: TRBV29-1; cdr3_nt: TGCAGCGTCCTACAGGGGCATGGGGCCAACGTCCTGACTTTC; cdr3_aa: CSVLQGHGANVLTF
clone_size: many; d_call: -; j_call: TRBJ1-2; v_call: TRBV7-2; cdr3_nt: TGTGCCAGCAGCTCATCACCCGGCTATGGCTACACCTTC; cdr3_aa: CASSSSPGYGYTF
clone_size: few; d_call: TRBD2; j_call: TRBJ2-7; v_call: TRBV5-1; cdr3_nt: TGCGCCAGCAGCTTGGTCACGGCACGCTCACTAGCGGGAGTTCGTTACGAGCAGTACTTC; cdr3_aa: CASSLVTARSLAGVRYEQYF
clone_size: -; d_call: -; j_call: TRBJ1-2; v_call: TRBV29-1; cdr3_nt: TGCAGCGCCAGCGCAGGGAGGAGGAGCTACACCTTC; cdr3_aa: CSASAGRRSYTF
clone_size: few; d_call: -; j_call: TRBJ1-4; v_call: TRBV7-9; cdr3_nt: TGTGCCAGCAGCTTAGATGGGAGTGAAAAACTGTTTTTT; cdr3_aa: CASSLDGSEKLFF
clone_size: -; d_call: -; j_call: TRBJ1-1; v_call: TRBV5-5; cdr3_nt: TGTGCCAGCAGCGTCAGGGAAGGGATCACTGAAGCTTTCTTT; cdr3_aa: CASSVREGITEAFF
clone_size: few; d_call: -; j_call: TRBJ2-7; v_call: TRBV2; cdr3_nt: TGTGCCAGCAGTGAAGGCCCAGGGGCCACCTACGAGCAGTACTTC; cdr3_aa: CASSEGPGATYEQYF
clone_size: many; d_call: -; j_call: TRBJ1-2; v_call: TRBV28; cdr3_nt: TGTGCCAGCAGTTCAGGGGATGGCTACACCTTC; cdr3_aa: CASSSGDGYTF
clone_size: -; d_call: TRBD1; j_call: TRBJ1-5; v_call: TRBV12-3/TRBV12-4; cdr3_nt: TGTGCCAGCAGCCCAGACAGGGCCAGCAATCAGCCCCAGCATTTT; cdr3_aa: CASSPDRASNQPQHF
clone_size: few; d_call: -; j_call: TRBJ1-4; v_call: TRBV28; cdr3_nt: TGTGCCACCGACGGCTCGGATGAAAAACTGTTTTTT; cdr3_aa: CATDGSDEKLFF
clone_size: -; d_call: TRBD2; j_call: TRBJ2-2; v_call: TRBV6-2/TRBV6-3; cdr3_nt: TGTGCCAGCACTTACCATCTAGCGGGAGAAACCGGGGAGCTGTTTTTT; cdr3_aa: CASTYHLAGETGELFF
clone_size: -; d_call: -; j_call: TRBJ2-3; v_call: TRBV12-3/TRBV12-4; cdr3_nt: TGTGCCAGCAGTTCAGTCTCAGATACGCAGTATTTT; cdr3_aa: CASSSVSDTQYF
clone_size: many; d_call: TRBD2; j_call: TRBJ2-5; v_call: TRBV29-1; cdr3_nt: TGCAGCGTTAACCAACTAGCGGGACGGGAAGAGACCCAGTACTTC; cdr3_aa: CSVNQLAGREETQYF
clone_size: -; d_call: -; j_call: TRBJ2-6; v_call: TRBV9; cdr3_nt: TGTGCCAGCAGCGTAGCTGGGAGGGCCAACGTCCTGACTTTC; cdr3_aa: CASSVAGRANVLTF
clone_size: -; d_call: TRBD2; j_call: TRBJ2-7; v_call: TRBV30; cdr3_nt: TGTGCCTGGAGTGTTGGGGTCACTAGCGGGAGGGGAAACGAGCAGTACTTC; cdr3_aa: CAWSVGVTSGRGNEQYF
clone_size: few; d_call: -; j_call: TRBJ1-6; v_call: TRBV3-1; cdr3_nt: TGTGCCAGCAGCCTTTACGAGAATTCACCCCTCCACTTT; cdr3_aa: CASSLYENSPLHF
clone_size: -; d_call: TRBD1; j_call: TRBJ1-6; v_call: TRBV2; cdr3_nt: TGTGCCAGCAGTGAAATGGCCGGACAGGGGATATTCAGTAAACCCCTCCACTTT; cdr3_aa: CASSEMAGQGIFSKPLHF
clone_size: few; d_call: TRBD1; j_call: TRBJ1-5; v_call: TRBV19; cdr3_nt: TGTGCCAGTATTGCCGGGACAGGGGGCAATCAGCCCCAGCATTTT; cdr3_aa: CASIAGTGGNQPQHF
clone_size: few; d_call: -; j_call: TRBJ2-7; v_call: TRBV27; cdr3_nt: TGTGCCAGCAGTTTAAGAGGCGGAACCTACGAGCAGTACTTC; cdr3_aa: CASSLRGGTYEQYF
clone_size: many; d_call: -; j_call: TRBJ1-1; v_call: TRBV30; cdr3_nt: TGTGCCTGGAGTCCCAGGACGGTGAACACTGAAGCTTTCTTT; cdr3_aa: CAWSPRTVNTEAFF
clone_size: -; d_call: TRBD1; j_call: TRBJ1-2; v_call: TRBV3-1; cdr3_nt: TGTGCCAGCAGCCAAGTCCGGACAGGGGGCGACTGCACCTTC; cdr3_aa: CASSQVRTGGDCTF
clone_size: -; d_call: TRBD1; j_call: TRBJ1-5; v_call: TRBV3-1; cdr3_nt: TGTGCCAGCAGCCAAAATCCAGGGGGCAACAATCAGCCCCAGCATTTT; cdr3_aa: CASSQNPGGNNQPQHF
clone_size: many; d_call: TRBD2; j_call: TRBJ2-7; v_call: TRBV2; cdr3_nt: TGTGCCAGCAGTAGCGGGAGTCGTGGCGAGCAGTACTTC; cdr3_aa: CASSSGSRGEQYF
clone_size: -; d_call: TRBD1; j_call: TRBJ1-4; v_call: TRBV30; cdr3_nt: TGTGCCTGTACCACAACAGGGGGGCCTAATGAAAAACTGTTTTTT; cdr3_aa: CACTTTGGPNEKLFF
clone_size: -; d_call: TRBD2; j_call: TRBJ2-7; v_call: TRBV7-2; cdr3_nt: TGTGCCAGCAGCCGCCCGCCCCGCGCGGGAGTCGAGCAGTACTTC; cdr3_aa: CASSRPPRAGVEQYF
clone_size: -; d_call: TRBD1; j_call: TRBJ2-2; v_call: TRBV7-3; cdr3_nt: TGTGCCAGCAGGCAGACAGGGGGTGACACCGGGGAGCTGTTTTTT; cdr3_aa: CASRQTGGDTGELFF
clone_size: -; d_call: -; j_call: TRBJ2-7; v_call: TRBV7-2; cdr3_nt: TGTGCCAGCAGCTTACGGCTGGGGACCTACGAGCAGCACTTC; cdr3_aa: CASSLRLGTYEQHF
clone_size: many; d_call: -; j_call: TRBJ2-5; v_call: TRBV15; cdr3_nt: TGTGCCACCAGCACAGGGACAGAGACCCAGTACTTC; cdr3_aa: CATSTGTETQYF
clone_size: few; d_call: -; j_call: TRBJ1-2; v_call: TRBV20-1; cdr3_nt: TGCAGTGCTACGACGCCTCAGGGGCCCGATGGCTACACCTTC; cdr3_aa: CSATTPQGPDGYTF
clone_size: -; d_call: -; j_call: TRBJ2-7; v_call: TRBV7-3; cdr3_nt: TGTGCCAGCAGCGCCTTAGGAGGTCGCGAGCAGTACTTC; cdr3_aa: CASSALGGREQYF
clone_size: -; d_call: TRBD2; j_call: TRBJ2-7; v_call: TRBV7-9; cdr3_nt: TGTGCCAGCAGCATCGTGGCGGGAGGGAACGAGCAGTACTTC; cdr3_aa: CASSIVAGGNEQYF
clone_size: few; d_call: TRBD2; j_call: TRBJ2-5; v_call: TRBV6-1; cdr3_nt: TGTGCCAGCAGTCCAGACAGCGGGAGCGGTGAGACCCAGTACTTC; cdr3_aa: CASSPDSGSGETQYF
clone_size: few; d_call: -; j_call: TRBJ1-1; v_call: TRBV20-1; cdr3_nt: TGCAGTGCTAGAACCGGGACGGGATCTGAAGCTTTCTTT; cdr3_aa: CSARTGTGSEAFF
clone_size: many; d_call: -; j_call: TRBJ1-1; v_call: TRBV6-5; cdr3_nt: TGTGCCAGCAGTTCACACACAGCATCGAACACTGAAGCTTTCTTT; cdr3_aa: CASSSHTASNTEAFF
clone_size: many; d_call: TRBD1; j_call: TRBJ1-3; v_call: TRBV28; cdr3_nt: TGTGCCAGCAGTTCAACCGCAGGGGGCTCTGGAAACACCATATATTTT; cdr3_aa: CASSSTAGGSGNTIYF
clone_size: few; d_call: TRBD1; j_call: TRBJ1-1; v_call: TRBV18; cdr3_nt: TGTGCCAGCTCACCACGGGACAGCCTAACGGGGACTGAAGCTTTCTTT; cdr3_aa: CASSPRDSLTGTEAFF
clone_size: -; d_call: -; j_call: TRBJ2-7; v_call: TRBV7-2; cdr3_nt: TGTGCCAGCAGCTTCAGTTTTTCGGATAACTCCTACGAGCAGTACTTC; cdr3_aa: CASSFSFSDNSYEQYF
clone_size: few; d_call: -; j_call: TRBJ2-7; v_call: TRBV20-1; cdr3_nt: TGCAGTGCTAGCGTAACCTACGAGCAGTACTTC; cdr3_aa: CSASVTYEQYF